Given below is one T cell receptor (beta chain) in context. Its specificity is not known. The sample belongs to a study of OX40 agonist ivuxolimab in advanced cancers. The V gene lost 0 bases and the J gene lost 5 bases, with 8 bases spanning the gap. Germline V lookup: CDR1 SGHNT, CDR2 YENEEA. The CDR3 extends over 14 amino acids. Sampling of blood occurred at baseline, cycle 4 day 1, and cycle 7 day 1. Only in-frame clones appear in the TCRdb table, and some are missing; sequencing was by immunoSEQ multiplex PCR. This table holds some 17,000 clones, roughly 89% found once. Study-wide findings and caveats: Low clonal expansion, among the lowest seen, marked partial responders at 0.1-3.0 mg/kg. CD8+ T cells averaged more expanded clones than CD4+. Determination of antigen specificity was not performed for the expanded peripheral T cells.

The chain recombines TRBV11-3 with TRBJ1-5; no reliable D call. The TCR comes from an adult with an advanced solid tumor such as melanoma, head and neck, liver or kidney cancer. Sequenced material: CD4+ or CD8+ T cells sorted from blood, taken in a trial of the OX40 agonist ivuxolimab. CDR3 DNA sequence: TGTGCCAGCAGCTTAGATGCTGGGTATCAGCCCCAGCATTTT. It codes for CASSLDAGYQPQHF.